Below are 26 T cell receptor beta chains sequenced from a single sample in a study of cytomegalovirus exposure and HLA in healthy donors. Clones were read by immunoSEQ multiplex PCR, and TCRdb kept only the in-frame ones, dropping some. The data hold approximately 150,000 clones, with approximately 89% observed a single time. Material: PBMCs. The receptor source for this set is a man younger than 35 in good health and CMV-seronegative.

CDR3 in amino acids: CASSFGTNTGELFF. The CDR3 DNA sequence: TGTGCCAGCAGCTTCGGGACGAACACCGGGGAGCTGTTTTTT. The chain is built from TRBV11-2 and TRBJ2-2; a possible D gene is TRBD2 (5 bases). The germline CDR1 and CDR2 sequences are SGHAT and FQNNGV. The germline V and J ends were trimmed by 3 bases and 0 bases, with 5 bases remaining between them. The CDR3 spans 14 residues.

The chain is built from TRBV15 and TRBJ1-1; 7 nucleotides match TRBD1. Trimming at V came to 5 bases and at J to 8 bases, leaving 5 bases not matched to a gene. The CDR3 loop spans 12 amino acids. Per the germline V gene, CDR1 is LNHNV and CDR2 is YYDKDF (reference sequence). CDR3 DNA sequence: TGTGCCACCAGCGACCGGGACAGAGAAGCTTTCTTT. Translating it yields CATSDRDREAFF.

DNA of the CDR3: TGTGCCAGCAGACTTACTCAAAGGGGATCCACTGAAGCTTTCTTT. This gives the protein CASRLTQRGSTEAFF. The genes are TRBV6-5 and TRBJ1-1; possible D gene TRBD1, 5 bases. This CDR3 region has 15 residues. Trimming shortened V by 6 bases and J by 4 bases, and 18 bases separated the two germline ends. CDR1 MNHEY and CDR2 SVGAGI come from the germline V gene.

This clone was seen only once. The chain recombines TRBV30 with TRBJ1-4, with 9 bases lining up with TRBD1. Germline loops: CDR1 GTSNPN, CDR2 SVGIG (reference sequence). V lost 1 base to trimming and J lost 5 bases; unmatched junction nucleotides: 11. The length of the CDR3 is 17 residues. The CDR3 sequence: CAWSAPTTQGANEKLFF. The CDR3 DNA sequence: TGTGCCTGGAGTGCCCCTACTACACAGGGGGCAAATGAAAAACTGTTTTTT.

This chain uses TRBV6-5 with TRBJ1-5; 7 bases line up with TRBD1. The ends lost 4 bases at V and 2 bases at J; junction bases unmatched: 2. The V gene's germline CDR1 is MNHEY and CDR2 SVGAGI. The CDR3 spans 14 residues. CDR3 protein: CASSFGQGNQPQHF. The CDR3 DNA reads as TGTGCCAGCAGTTTCGGACAGGGCAATCAGCCCCAGCATTTT.

The chain has TRBV27 and TRBJ2-1; a possible D gene is TRBD2 (6 bases). CDR1 MNHEY and CDR2 SMNVEV come from the germline V gene (reference sequence). V dropped 3 bases and J dropped 7 bases, with 19 bases sitting between them. CDR3 size: 16 residues. The CDR3 sequence is CASSLGTGGTQNEQFF. The CDR3 nucleotides are TGTGCCAGCAGTTTGGGGACGGGCGGGACCCAAAATGAGCAGTTCTTC.

This clone was recorded only once. This chain uses TRBV6-6 with TRBJ2-7, with 8 bases lining up with TRBD1. The germline gives CDR1 MNHNY, CDR2 SVGAGI (reference sequence). With V trimmed by 5 bases and J by 0 bases, 9 bases remained unmatched. The CDR3 totals 16 residues. CDR3 nucleotide sequence: TGTGCCAGCAGTACCGGACAGGGTGAAGCCTCCTACGAGCAGTACGTC. It is translated as CASSTGQGEASYEQYV.

The J gene is TRBJ2-7, the V gene TRBV29-1; D is perhaps TRBD1 (5 bases). The germline V gene has CDR1 SQVTM and CDR2 ANQGSEA. The V gene lost 6 bases and the J gene lost 0 bases, with 15 bases spanning the gap. The CDR3 covers 14 residues. The CDR3 loop is CSVHTRQSSYEQYF. DNA for the CDR3: TGCAGCGTCCATACTCGACAGAGCTCCTACGAGCAGTACTTC.

This rearrangement joins TRBV6-1 to TRBJ1-2; weak D call: TRBD1 (6 bases). CDR1 is MNHNS and CDR2 is SASEGT in the germline V gene. The CDR3 has 14 amino acids. V lost 1 base to trimming and J lost 2 bases, with 8 bases between them. The CDR3 protein is CASSEGTVNYGYTF. The CDR3 DNA follows: TGTGCCAGCAGTGAAGGGACAGTCAACTATGGCTACACCTTC.

The chain combines TRBV10-3 with TRBJ2-7, with no clear D. This CDR3 is 10 amino acids long. Germline V gene data show CDR1 as ENHRY and CDR2 as SYGVKD. Trimming took off 9 bases at V and 11 bases at J, with 14 bases between the two ends. CDR3 loop: CAIIYASEYV. The CDR3, as DNA: TGTGCCATTATCTACGCCTCGGAGTACGTC.

The rearrangement uses TRBV11-3 and TRBJ2-1, with 10 positions matching TRBD2. Germline values: CDR1 SGHNT, CDR2 YENEEA. Losses at the gene ends were 5 bases for V and 1 base for J; bases not matched to a gene: 2. This CDR3 spans 15 amino acids. CDR3 nucleotides: TGTGCCAGCAGCATGACTAGCGGGTCCTACAATGAGCAGTTCTTC. It specifies CASSMTSGSYNEQFF.

The chain employs TRBV7-9 and TRBJ2-2, with 11 bases fitting TRBD2. V shed 2 bases and J 6 bases; nucleotides not matched to a gene: 8. In germline, CDR1 is SEHNR, CDR2 FQNEAQ (reference sequence). There are 17 residues in the CDR3. CDR3 nucleotides: TGTGCCAGCAGCTTAATTACTAGCGGGGGATTGTCCGGGGAGCTGTTTTTT. It specifies CASSLITSGGLSGELFF.

The chain employs TRBV7-8 and TRBJ2-7; possibly TRBD2 for D (6 bases). The CDR3 sequence is 14 residues long. Germline assignment: CDR1 SGHVS and CDR2 FQNEAQ. V lost 5 bases and J lost 1, with 12 bases in between. In DNA form, the CDR3 reads TGTGCCAGCAGCAAAGCGCGGGGATCCTACGAGCAGTACGTC. It specifies CASSKARGSYEQYV.

This clone has a handful of counts. The chain has TRBV10-3 and TRBJ1-5, with D possibly being TRBD1 (6 bases). Germline lookup yields CDR1 ENHRY and CDR2 SYGVKD. There are 14 residues in the CDR3. V lost 3 bases, J lost 1 base, and 7 bases lay in between. CDR3 nucleotide sequence: TGTGCCATCAGTGACAGGGGAAGCAATCAGCCCCAGCATTTT. Translating gives CAISDRGSNQPQHF.

This clone has a handful of counts. The V gene is TRBV6-5, the J gene TRBJ1-5; D gene ambiguous. V was pared by 2 bases and J by 11 bases, with 10 bases between. Germline V gene data show CDR1 as MNHEY and CDR2 as SVGAGI. The CDR3 runs 12 residues. The CDR3, as DNA: TGTGCCAGCAGTTACGGCCAGGAGGCCCAGCATTTT. Translation: CASSYGQEAQHF.

This chain connects TRBV11-3 to TRBJ2-3, with 12 bases matching TRBD2. The CDR3 covers 16 residues. The junction had 3 bases not matched to a gene; V was cut back by 3 bases and J by 2 bases. Germline values: CDR1 SGHNT, CDR2 YENEEA. CDR3 coding DNA: TGTGCCAGCAGCTTCAGACTAGCGGGAGCCACAGATACGCAGTATTTT. Encoded protein: CASSFRLAGATDTQYF. Drawing the rest from reference TRBV11-3 and TRBJ2-3, the complete variable domain is EAGVVQSPRYKIIEKKQPVAFWCNPISGHNTLYWYLQNLGQGPELLIRYENEEAVDDSQLPKDRFSAERLKGVDSTLKIQPAELGDSAVYLCASSFRLAGATDTQYFGPGTRLTVL.

The J gene is TRBJ2-3, the V gene TRBV5-1; D possibly corresponds to TRBD1 (5 bases). Germline V gene lookup returns CDR1 SGHRS and CDR2 YFSETQ. V lost 0 bases to trimming and J lost 5 bases, with 19 bases between them. This CDR3 is 17 amino acids long. The DNA of the CDR3 is TGCGCCAGCAGCTTGGCGACAGACTGGCGATCAGGAGATACGCAGTATTTT. It is translated as CASSLATDWRSGDTQYF. Filled out from reference TRBV5-1 and TRBJ2-3, the complete variable domain reads KAGVTQTPRYLIKTRGQQVTLSCSPISGHRSVSWYQQTPGQGLQFLFEYFSETQRNKGNFPGRFSGRQFSNSRSEMNVSTLELGDSALYLCASSLATDWRSGDTQYFGPGTRLTVL.

The genes are TRBV5-1 and TRBJ2-7; 14 bases match TRBD2. J gave up 5 bases and V 3 bases, and 4 bases lay outside the gene matches. The CDR3 contains 15 residues. The germline CDR1 and CDR2 sequences are SGHRS and YFSETQ. The CDR3 region has the DNA TGCGCCAGCAGCTCTGGGACTAGCGGGAGCAACGAGCAGTACGTC. Translated, it gives CASSSGTSGSNEQYV.

This chain connects TRBV9 to TRBJ2-1, with 11 nucleotides matching TRBD2. V gave up 3 bases and J gave up 4 bases; unmatched junction bases: 6. The germline gives CDR1 SGDLS, CDR2 YYNGEE. The CDR3 runs 16 residues. This chain's CDR3 is CASSATTSGGYNEQFF. The CDR3 DNA reads TGTGCCAGCAGCGCGACTACTAGCGGGGGATACAATGAGCAGTTCTTC.

The rearrangement links TRBV14 to TRBJ1-2; 12 bases are a match to TRBD1. The CDR3 has 16 amino acids. Per germline, CDR1 SGHDN and CDR2 FVKESK. The V and J ends lost 5 bases and 4 bases, in that order; junction bases with no gene match: 8. The CDR3 here is CASSERDRGRSYGYTF. In nucleotides, the CDR3 is TGTGCCAGCAGCGAAAGGGACAGGGGGCGCAGCTATGGCTACACCTTC.

The chain is built from TRBV20-1 and TRBJ2-4, with a weak D call TRBD1 (5 bases). The CDR3 has 11 residues. The germline V gene encodes CDR1 DFQATT and CDR2 SNEGSKA (reference sequence). Trimming left V 6 bases short and J 6 bases short, with 9 bases between. CDR3 DNA sequence: TGCAGTGCGAGTCAGGGAAACATTCAGTACTTC. Amino acid sequence: CSASQGNIQYF.

This rearrangement joins TRBV19 to TRBJ1-1; D is uncertain. The germline V gene has CDR1 LNHDA and CDR2 SQIVND (reference sequence). This CDR3 contains 13 residues. Trimming left V 5 bases short and J 2 bases short, with 9 bases between. CDR3 sequence: CASSLAANTEAFF. DNA of the CDR3: TGTGCCAGTAGTTTGGCGGCCAACACTGAAGCTTTCTTT.

The V gene is TRBV5-4, the J gene TRBJ1-1; D gene ambiguous. Trimming cost V 5 bases and J 2 bases, with 10 bases left between them. CDR1 is SGHNT, CDR2 YYREEE, per germline (reference sequence). CDR3 size: 13 residues. The CDR3 spells CASRLQPNTEAFF. The DNA of the CDR3 is TGTGCCAGCAGGCTACAGCCAAACACTGAAGCTTTCTTT.

This sequence joins TRBV15 and TRBJ2-2; 9 nucleotides agree with TRBD1. The germline V gene has CDR1 LNHNV and CDR2 YYDKDF (reference sequence). V dropped 5 bases and J dropped 1; count of bases not matched to a gene: 2. The CDR3 is 15 residues long. The CDR3 sequence is CATSAGQGNTGELFF. The CDR3 DNA reads TGTGCCACCAGCGCGGGACAGGGGAACACCGGGGAGCTGTTTTTT.

This chain connects TRBV20-1 to TRBJ2-3; D uncertain. CDR3 length: 11 amino acids. The germline CDR1 and CDR2 sequences are DFQATT and SNEGSKA (reference sequence). Trimming pared 3 bases from V and 6 bases from J, leaving 7 bases between. CDR3 bases: TGCAGTGCTAGCCGTGGCGATACGCAGTATTTT. Protein: CSASRGDTQYF.

The table lists this clone with a count of one. The chain joins TRBV15 to TRBJ1-2; TRBD1 might be the D (5 bases). The CDR3 is made up of 15 amino acids. CDR1 is LNHNV and CDR2 is YYDKDF in the germline V gene (reference sequence). V shed 6 bases and J shed 4 bases, with 18 bases lying between them. In DNA, the CDR3 is TGTGCCACCAGAACTACTGGGCAGGGAGGCTATGGCTACACCTTC. It yields the protein CATRTTGQGGYGYTF. The full variable domain, in which reference TRBV15 and TRBJ1-2 provide the parts outside the CDR3, is DAMVIQNPRYQVTQFGKPVTLSCSQTLNHNVMYWYQQKSSQAPKLLFHYYDKDFNNEADTPDNFQSRRPNTSFCFLDIRSPGLGDTAMYLCATRTTGQGGYGYTFGSGTRLTVV.